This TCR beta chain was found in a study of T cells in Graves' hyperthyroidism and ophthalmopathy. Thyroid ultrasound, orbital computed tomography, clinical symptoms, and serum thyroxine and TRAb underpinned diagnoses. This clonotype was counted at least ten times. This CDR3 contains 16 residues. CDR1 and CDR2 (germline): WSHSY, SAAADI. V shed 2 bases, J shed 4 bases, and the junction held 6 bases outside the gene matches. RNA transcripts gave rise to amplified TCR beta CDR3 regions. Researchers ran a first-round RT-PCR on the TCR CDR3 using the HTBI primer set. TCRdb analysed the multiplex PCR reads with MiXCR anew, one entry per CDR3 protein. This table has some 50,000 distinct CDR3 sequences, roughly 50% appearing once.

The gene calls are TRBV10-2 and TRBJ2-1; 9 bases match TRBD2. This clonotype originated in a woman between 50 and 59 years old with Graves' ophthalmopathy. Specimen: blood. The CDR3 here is CASSEPSGGSYNEQFF. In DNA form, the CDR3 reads TGCGCCAGCAGTGAGCCCAGCGGGGGGTCTTACAATGAGCAGTTCTTC.